The entry below gives a single T cell receptor (beta chain) sequence along with its context. Its antigen remains unidentified. The data stem from a study of PD-L1 blockade in urothelial cancer. Overall study context: Analyses were performed on blood at 3 weeks after treatment start (the second dose) and at 6 weeks. Median blood clonality was roughly 0.074, with 75,000 to 100,000 unique TCRs. Study outcomes and limitations: Tumor-associated clones in blood expanded more at 3 weeks in durable-benefit patients.

Germline trimming cut 8 bases from V and 0 bases from J; bases unmatched to any gene: 6. CDR3 length: 13 amino acids. Germline loops: CDR1 GTSNPN, CDR2 SVGIG (reference sequence). Time point indicated: pretreatment peripheral blood. Sample contribution per patient ranged from 1 to 8, covering pretreatment and on-treatment. Sequencing was performed with immunoSEQ multiplex PCR; in TCRdb, only in-frame clones are kept and a portion is missing. This table has 50,000 to 70,000 clones, 75% to 85% appearing once. Sequences were derived from PBMCs, sampled around atezolizumab (anti-PD-L1) treatment. This TCR derives from a man aged 65 to 79 with urothelial cancer. The chain combines TRBV30 with TRBJ2-5; TRBD1 matches at 7 bases. The CDR3 DNA reads as TGTGCCCACGAGGGGGCTAACCAAGAGACCCAGTACTTC. This gives the protein CAHEGANQETQYF.